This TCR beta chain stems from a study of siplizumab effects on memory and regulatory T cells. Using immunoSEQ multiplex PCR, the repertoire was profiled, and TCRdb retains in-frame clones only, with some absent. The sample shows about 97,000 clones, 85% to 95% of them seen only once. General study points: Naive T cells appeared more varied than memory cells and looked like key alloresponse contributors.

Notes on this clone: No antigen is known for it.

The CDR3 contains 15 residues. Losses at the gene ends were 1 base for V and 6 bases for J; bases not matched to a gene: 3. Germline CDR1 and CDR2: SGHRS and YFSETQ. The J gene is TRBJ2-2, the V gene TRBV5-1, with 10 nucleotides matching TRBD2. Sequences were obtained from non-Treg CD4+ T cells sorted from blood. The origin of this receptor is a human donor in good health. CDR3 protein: CASSLSSGSAGELFF. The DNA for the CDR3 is TGCGCCAGCAGCTTGTCTAGCGGGAGTGCCGGGGAGCTGTTTTTT.